These 5 T cell receptor beta chains were all obtained from the same sample, sequenced in a study of cytomegalovirus exposure and HLA in healthy donors. Sequencing used immunoSEQ multiplex PCR; TCRdb keeps in-frame clones, though not all of them. The sample contains over 50,000 clones, almost 97% of which appear only once. The sample was PBMCs. These receptors were collected from a woman aged 18-30 years in good health and CMV-seronegative.

The V and J genes are TRBV11-2 and TRBJ2-5; TRBD2 matches at 9 bases. Trimming removed 5 bases from V and 5 bases from J; junction bases left unmatched: 18. CDR1 and CDR2 (germline): SGHAT, FQNNGV. The CDR3 covers 18 residues. The DNA for the CDR3 is TGTGCCAGCAGCGCAAGGGGCGGCGGGGGGGCCTTTCGTGAGACCCAGTACTTC. Translation: CASSARGGGGAFRETQYF.

The chain recombines TRBV6-6 with TRBJ2-4; tentatively, D is TRBD2 (6 bases). The CDR3 spans 14 residues. Germline lookup yields CDR1 MNHNY and CDR2 SVGAGI (reference sequence). V was cut by 7 bases and J by 5 bases, with 15 bases left in between. CDR3: CASNPQGGQNIQYF. Written as DNA, the CDR3 is TGTGCCAGCAACCCGCAGGGAGGCCAAAACATTCAGTACTTC.

J is TRBJ1-1 and V is TRBV19; 8 bases are shared with TRBD1. V lost 4 bases to trimming and J lost 1 base; unmatched junction nucleotides: 8. CDR3 length equals 16 residues. Germline V gene lookup returns CDR1 LNHDA and CDR2 SQIVND (reference sequence). The CDR3 DNA reads as TGTGCCAGTAGTACAGGGGGCAGGGCCTGGAACACTGAAGCTTTCTTT. It encodes CASSTGGRAWNTEAFF.

The chain links TRBV9 to TRBJ2-1; 7 bases agree with TRBD2. The germline gives CDR1 SGDLS, CDR2 YYNGEE. V shed 0 bases, J shed 3 bases, and the junction held 3 bases outside the gene matches. The length of the CDR3 is 15 residues. This CDR3 reads CASSVGPSGYNEQFF. The DNA for the CDR3 is TGTGCCAGCAGCGTAGGACCTAGCGGCTACAATGAGCAGTTCTTC.

V and J are TRBV30 and TRBJ1-5, with TRBD1 as a possible D gene (5 bases). Germline values: CDR1 GTSNPN, CDR2 SVGIG (reference sequence). The ends were cut back, 0 bases at V and 3 bases at J, with 6 bases in the middle. The CDR3 spans 13 residues. The DNA of the CDR3 is TGTGCCTGGAGTGTGACAGACAATCAGCCCCAGCATTTT. Its translation is CAWSVTDNQPQHF.